This TCR beta chain was sequenced during a study of blood T cell repertoires in COVID-19. Study-wide context: Some COVID-19 samples were acute and others convalescent; all came from the United States, Italy and Spain.

V was shortened by 3 bases and J by 8 bases, with 13 bases between the two germline ends. Germline CDR1 MNHEY, CDR2 SMNVEV (reference sequence). The CDR3 length is 14 residues. Profiled with immunoSEQ multiplex PCR; TCRdb holds only in-frame clones, not every one. The sample lists roughly 290,000 clones; around nine tenths were seen once. V gene TRBV27 combines with J gene TRBJ1-4, with D maybe TRBD1 (6 bases). Specimen: PBMCs or T cells enriched from blood (not recorded which). This receptor was taken from a middle-aged woman who had recovered from COVID-19. The CDR3 DNA reads as TGTGCCAGCAGTTTCTCAGGGGAGAGGGAAAAACTGTTTTTT. As protein: CASSFSGEREKLFF.